This TCR beta chain was sequenced during a study of T cells in Graves' hyperthyroidism and ophthalmopathy. Pregnant or lactating patients were excluded, as were those with uncontrolled infection or other autoimmune disease. V shed 7 bases, J shed 3 bases, and the junction held 8 bases outside the gene matches. CDR3 length: 15 amino acids. The V gene's germline CDR1 is SEHNR and CDR2 FQNEAQ (reference sequence). TCR beta CDR3 sequences were amplified from RNA transcripts. During a first-round RT-PCR of the TCR CDR3, the HTBI primer set was used. TCRdb analysed the multiplex PCR reads with MiXCR anew, one entry per CDR3 protein. The table records about 700,000 distinct CDR3 sequences, 40% to 55% of them present only once.

This receptor was obtained from an adult man with Graves' disease, either hyperthyroidism or ophthalmopathy (not recorded which). The V gene is TRBV7-9, the J gene TRBJ2-7, with TRBD1 identical over 11 bases. Sequenced input: peripheral blood or thyroid tissue (not recorded which). Here the CDR3 DNA reads TGTGCCAGCAAGGGGAGGGACAGGGGGGACTACGAGCAGTACTTC. Protein product: CASKGRDRGDYEQYF.